This TCR beta chain derives from a study of tumor and adjacent non-tumor tissue in lung cancer. This clonotype was counted at least ten times. No cell sorting was done before RNA was extracted from the tissue. TCRbeta libraries were built with three rounds of nested PCR, modified from ARM-PCR. TCRdb independently ran MiXCR on the multiplex PCR reads; one entry per CDR3 protein. The sample holds 60,000 to 90,000 distinct CDR3 sequences, around 74% seen once. Germline V gene lookup returns CDR1 GTSNPN and CDR2 SVGIG (reference sequence). The length of the CDR3 is 12 residues. Trimming stripped 6 bases from V and 0 bases from J, with 6 bases between.

The chain carries TRBV30 and TRBJ1-3; D gene uncertain. The sequenced sample was lung tumor tissue. This clonotype was sampled from a woman between 50 and 59 years old with non-small cell lung cancer. Written as DNA, the CDR3 is TGTGCCTGCCCCTCCTCTGGAAACACCATATATTTT. This gives the protein CACPSSGNTIYF.